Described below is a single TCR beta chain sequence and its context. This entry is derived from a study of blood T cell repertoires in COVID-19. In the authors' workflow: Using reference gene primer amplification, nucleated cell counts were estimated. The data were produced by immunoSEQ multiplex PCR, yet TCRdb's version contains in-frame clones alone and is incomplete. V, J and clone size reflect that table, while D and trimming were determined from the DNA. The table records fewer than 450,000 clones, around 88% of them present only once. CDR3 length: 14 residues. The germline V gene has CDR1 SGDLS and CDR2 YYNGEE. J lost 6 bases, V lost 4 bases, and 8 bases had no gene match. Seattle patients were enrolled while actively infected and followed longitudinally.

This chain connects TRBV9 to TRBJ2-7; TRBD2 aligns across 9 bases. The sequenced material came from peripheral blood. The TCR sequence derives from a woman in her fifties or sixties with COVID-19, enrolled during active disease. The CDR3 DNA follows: TGTGCCAGCAGCACAAGGCAACTAGCGGGCGAGCAGTACTTC. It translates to CASSTRQLAGEQYF.